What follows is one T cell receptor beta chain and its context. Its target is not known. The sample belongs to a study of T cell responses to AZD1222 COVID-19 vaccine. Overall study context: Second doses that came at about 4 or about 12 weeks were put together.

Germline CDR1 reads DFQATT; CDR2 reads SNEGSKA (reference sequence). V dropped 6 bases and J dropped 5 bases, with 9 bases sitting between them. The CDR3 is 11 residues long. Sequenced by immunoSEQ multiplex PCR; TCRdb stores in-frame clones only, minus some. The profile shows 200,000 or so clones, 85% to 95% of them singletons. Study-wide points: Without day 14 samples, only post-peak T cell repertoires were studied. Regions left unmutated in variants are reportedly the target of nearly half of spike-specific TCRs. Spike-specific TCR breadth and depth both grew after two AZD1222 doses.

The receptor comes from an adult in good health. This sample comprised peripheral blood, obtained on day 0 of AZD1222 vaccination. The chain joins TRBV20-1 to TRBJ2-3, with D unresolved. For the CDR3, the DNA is TGCAGTGCCCCGACATTAGATACGCAGTATTTT. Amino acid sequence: CSAPTLDTQYF.